Listed below are T cell receptor beta chains from one sample, sequenced in a study of shared clonotypes between healthy human individuals. Assay used: immunoSEQ multiplex PCR; TCRdb lists only in-frame clones, some missing. Of around 1,100,000 clones listed, approximately 77% are singletons. Sample: memory CD4+ T cells from PBMCs. These receptors were collected from a man between 18 and 29 years old in good health. Some clones in this sample may be carry-over from other donors' samples. The conserved cysteine and the conserved F or W are not part of the CDR3 here. A D gene is named only where the DNA matches it firmly. Not all rows give a size; the values are once, few, many and, for expanded clones, a class.

V: TRBV11-2; J: TRBJ1-1; size: .; D: TRBD1; CDR3: ASSWDRYYF
V: TRBV6-5; J: TRBJ1-1; size: .; D: .; CDR3: AISYSISYTEAF
V: TRBV11-2; J: TRBJ1-1; size: .; D: TRBD1; CDR3: ASSKMTGVWTEAF
V: TRBV5-4; J: TRBJ2-2; size: .; D: TRBD2; CDR3: ASSRRLAGDTGELF
V: TRBV4-2; J: TRBJ1-1; size: .; D: .; CDR3: ASSLQGDTEAF
V: TRBV15; J: TRBJ2-1; size: .; D: .; CDR3: ATSRDDEQF
V: TRBV15; J: TRBJ1-4; size: .; D: TRBD1; CDR3: ATSRGQGKLF
V: TRBV7-2; J: TRBJ2-5; size: .; D: TRBD2; CDR3: ASSSPGRGTGETQY
V: TRBV10-1; J: TRBJ2-3; size: .; D: TRBD1; CDR3: ASSGQGVTDTQY
V: TRBV21-1; J: TRBJ2-7; size: .; D: .; CDR3: ASSKQAFPSDEQY
V: TRBV11-2; J: TRBJ2-1; size: .; D: TRBD2; CDR3: ASSPGLAGVNEQF
V: TRBV7-3; J: TRBJ1-4; size: .; D: .; CDR3: ASSSEQRGQANEKLF
V: TRBV28; J: TRBJ2-7; size: few; D: TRBD2; CDR3: ASSFPPLAGGAYEQY
V: TRBV7-6; J: TRBJ2-7; size: .; D: .; CDR3: ASSPRPGVLYEQY
V: TRBV28; J: TRBJ1-1; size: .; D: .; CDR3: ATAFYRGRKGQTEAF
V: TRBV7-3; J: TRBJ1-2; size: .; D: .; CDR3: ASSSGSNYGYT
V: TRBV5-1; J: TRBJ2-7; size: .; D: .; CDR3: ASSLYGEGGEQY
V: TRBV6-1; J: TRBJ2-1; size: .; D: .; CDR3: ASGKAGNDEQF
V: TRBV5-6; J: TRBJ1-2; size: .; D: .; CDR3: ASSLQGVNYGYT
V: TRBV28; J: .; size: .; D: .; CDR3: ASTLNTYEQY
V: TRBV30; J: TRBJ1-2; size: few; D: .; CDR3: AWSTEAPNYGYT
V: TRBV28; J: TRBJ2-7; size: .; D: .; CDR3: ASNVRGANSYEQY
V: TRBV2; J: TRBJ2-3; size: once; D: .; CDR3: ASSPIGGTQY
V: TRBV28; J: TRBJ2-7; size: .; D: .; CDR3: ASSLRGGAEEQY
V: TRBV5-6; J: TRBJ2-5; size: .; D: .; CDR3: ASSSASDGRTQY
V: TRBV28; J: TRBJ2-7; size: .; D: TRBD2; CDR3: ASSLGGGVPYEQY
V: TRBV11-2; J: TRBJ1-4; size: .; D: .; CDR3: ASSPPPGPEKLF
V: TRBV9; J: TRBJ2-3; size: .; D: .; CDR3: ASSVGWGPGTDTQY
V: TRBV28; J: TRBJ1-4; size: once; D: .; CDR3: ASSLGKLF
V: TRBV6-1; J: TRBJ1-5; size: .; D: .; CDR3: ASSEWGVSNQPQH
V: TRBV12-5; J: TRBJ1-1; size: .; D: .; CDR3: ASGLVEPDPNTEAF
V: TRBV15; J: TRBJ2-5; size: .; D: .; CDR3: ATRRTPAEETQY
V: TRBV28; J: TRBJ1-3; size: .; D: TRBD1; CDR3: ASRTPGQGAGNTIY
V: TRBV5-1; J: TRBJ2-1; size: .; D: TRBD2; CDR3: ASRLGGSSYNEQF
V: TRBV7-9; J: TRBJ2-7; size: .; D: TRBD2; CDR3: ASSRLAGGLHEQY
V: TRBV2; J: TRBJ2-1; size: .; D: TRBD2; CDR3: ASKWGLNNEQF
V: TRBV9; J: TRBJ2-4; size: .; D: .; CDR3: ASSVGGTAKNIQY
V: TRBV2; J: TRBJ2-7; size: once; D: .; CDR3: ASSEGSGSYEQY
V: TRBV9; J: TRBJ1-1; size: many; D: TRBD1; CDR3: ASNTGDLNTEAF
V: TRBV11-1; J: TRBJ1-2; size: .; D: .; CDR3: ASSLSTGNYGYT
V: TRBV6-1; J: TRBJ2-1; size: .; D: .; CDR3: ASSDPGSLYNEQF